Listed here is a single T cell receptor beta chain. Seattle's enrolled individuals joined amid active infection and were then monitored longitudinally. Sequencing used immunoSEQ multiplex PCR; TCRdb keeps in-frame clones, though not all of them. Here the sample spans approximately 200,000 clones, under 90% being singletons. This specimen comes from a study of blood T cell repertoires in COVID-19. Study-level background: The United States, Italy and Spain were the sources of the acute and convalescent COVID-19 samples. T cells, B-cell-depleted T cells, or PBMCs supplied cDNA or gDNA.

Trimming removed 3 bases from V and 3 bases from J; junction bases left unmatched: 5. The V gene's germline CDR1 is SGHNT and CDR2 YYREEE (reference sequence). The CDR3 spans 15 residues. The gene calls are TRBV5-4 and TRBJ2-3, with 9 positions matching TRBD1. The receptor was isolated from a woman older than 75 with COVID-19, enrolled during active disease. Material: peripheral blood. The CDR3 spells CASSSNGQGTDTQYF. Written as DNA, the CDR3 is TGTGCCAGCAGCTCTAATGGACAGGGGACAGATACGCAGTATTTT.